The 11 T cell receptor beta chains given below trace back to one sample, sequenced in a study of T cell responses to AZD1222 COVID-19 vaccine. The table came from immunoSEQ multiplex PCR; TCRdb's copy has only in-frame clones and leaves some out. The repertoire holds 90,000 to 100,000 clones, with around 87% as singletons. This specimen was peripheral blood, taken 28 days after the second AZD1222 dose. All receptors come from an adult who received the AZD1222 COVID-19 vaccine.

The chain couples TRBV9 to TRBJ2-7; TRBD2 matches at 9 bases. The length of the CDR3 is 14 residues. CDR1 SGDLS and CDR2 YYNGEE come from the germline V gene. Losses at the gene ends were 0 bases for V and 3 bases for J; bases not matched to a gene: 1. CDR3 sequence (DNA): TGTGCCAGCAGCGTAGGACTAGCGGACTACGAGCAGTACTTC. Translated: CASSVGLADYEQYF.

The V call is TRBV5-6, the J call TRBJ2-7, with a weak D call TRBD2 (6 bases). Germline lookup yields CDR1 SGHDT and CDR2 YYEEEE. Trimming took off 2 bases at V and 2 bases at J, with 14 bases between the two ends. The CDR3 totals 15 residues. The CDR3 coding sequence is TGTGCCAGCAGCTTTTCATCGGGAGTAACCTACGAGCAGTACTTC. It is translated as CASSFSSGVTYEQYF.

This chain links TRBV7-3 with TRBJ2-7; D gene unclear. V was shortened by 0 bases and J by 4 bases, with 7 bases between the two germline ends. The CDR3 consists of 13 residues. Germline CDR1 and CDR2: SGHTA and FQGTGA. Here the CDR3 reads CASSLTREYEQYF. CDR3 DNA: TGTGCCAGCAGCTTAACGCGCGAGTACGAGCAGTACTTC.

The chain combines TRBV20-1 with TRBJ2-3; TRBD2 aligns across 9 bases. V lost 3 bases and J lost 2; bases outside the gene matches: 6. The CDR3 has 15 amino acids. Germline values: CDR1 DFQATT, CDR2 SNEGSKA (reference sequence). CDR3 bases: TGCAGTGCTAGTAGTAGCGGGGGTTTCACAGATACGCAGTATTTT. It translates to CSASSSGGFTDTQYF.

The count of this clone is one. V and J are TRBV6-5 and TRBJ2-7, with D maybe TRBD1 (5 bases). V was clipped by 2 bases and J by 0 bases, with 11 bases between them. This CDR3 has 15 amino acids. Looked up from germline, CDR1 is MNHEY and CDR2 is SVGAGI. CDR3: CASSYLPDSSYEQYF. CDR3 DNA sequence: TGTGCCAGCAGTTACCTACCAGACAGCTCCTACGAGCAGTACTTC.

This clone has only one observation. The same CDR3 arises from other DNA sequences in this sample as well. The gene calls are TRBV7-3 and TRBJ2-3; 15 positions match TRBD2. Germline trimming cut 4 bases from V and 6 bases from J; bases unmatched to any gene: 5. The length of the CDR3 is 16 residues. Germline V gene lookup returns CDR1 SGHTA and CDR2 FQGTGA. CDR3 protein: CASSSGLAGGTDTQYF. The CDR3 DNA is TGTGCCAGCAGCTCGGGACTAGCGGGGGGTACGGATACGCAGTATTTT.

The V gene is TRBV27, the J gene TRBJ1-6; D not resolved. Germline assignment: CDR1 MNHEY and CDR2 SMNVEV (reference sequence). There are 14 residues in the CDR3. Trimming removed 2 bases at V and 7 bases at J, with 9 bases between. CDR3 in DNA: TGTGCCAGCAGTTTAGAAGACTTCAATTCACCCCTCCACTTT. This translates into CASSLEDFNSPLHF.

The chain links TRBV11-2 to TRBJ1-1; TRBD1 is a possible D gene (5 bases). Germline CDR1 reads SGHAT; CDR2 reads FQNNGV. This CDR3 comprises 12 residues. Trimming removed 1 base from V and 13 bases from J, with 13 bases in between. CDR3 nucleotides: TGTGCCAGCAGCTTAGCTGGGGGGGAGGTTTTCTTT. This encodes CASSLAGGEVFF.

CDR3 coding DNA: TGTGCCAGCAGCACCGGGGGACAGGGGAGTTCCCAAGAGACCCAGTACTTC. Its protein is CASSTGGQGSSQETQYF. The V and J genes are TRBV21-1 and TRBJ2-5; the table's D call, TRBD1, was not checked against the DNA. TRBV21-1 is tagged as a pseudogene. This CDR3 is built from 17 residues.

V and J are TRBV4-2 and TRBJ2-5, with TRBD2 matching 8 bases. CDR3 length equals 15 residues. Trimming cost V 1 base and J 3 bases; bases outside gene matches: 4. Germline V CDR1 and CDR2: LGHNA, YNFKEQ. The DNA of the CDR3 is TGTGCCAGCAGCCAAGGACTAGCGAAGGAAGAGACCCAGTACTTC. It encodes CASSQGLAKEETQYF.

The chain uses TRBV20-1 and TRBJ2-1, with D unresolved. Trimming pared 3 bases from V and 4 bases from J, leaving 7 bases between. From germline, CDR1 is DFQATT and CDR2 SNEGSKA (reference sequence). The CDR3 is 12 residues long. Written as DNA, the CDR3 is TGCAGTGCTAGTCCCTTTTACAATGAGCAGTTCTTC. It encodes CSASPFYNEQFF.